This TCR beta chain was retrieved from a study of circulating tumor DNA in untreated peripheral T-cell lymphoma. On this clone itself: What it recognizes is unknown.

TCRdb's copy holds only in-frame clones and misses some; the assay was immunoSEQ multiplex PCR. The sample consists of about 8,900 clones, around four fifths of them appearing once. This tumor tissue came from a pretreatment baseline collection. Study-wide findings and caveats: Baseline tissues yielded 86% and baseline serum 65% to 75% tumor-specific clonotype detection.

Per the germline V gene, CDR1 is SGHVS and CDR2 is FNYEAQ. J lost 0 bases, V lost 6 bases, and 15 bases had no gene match. This CDR3 is 19 amino acids long. The source material was tumor tissue. This TCR derives from a human donor with peripheral T-cell lymphoma. The chain employs TRBV7-6 and TRBJ1-5; the match to TRBD1 covers 9 bases. CDR3 nucleotide sequence: TGTGCCAGCAGGGAAAAGCCGACAGGGGGAGATTATAGCAATCAGCCCCAGCATTTT. This gives the protein CASREKPTGGDYSNQPQHF.